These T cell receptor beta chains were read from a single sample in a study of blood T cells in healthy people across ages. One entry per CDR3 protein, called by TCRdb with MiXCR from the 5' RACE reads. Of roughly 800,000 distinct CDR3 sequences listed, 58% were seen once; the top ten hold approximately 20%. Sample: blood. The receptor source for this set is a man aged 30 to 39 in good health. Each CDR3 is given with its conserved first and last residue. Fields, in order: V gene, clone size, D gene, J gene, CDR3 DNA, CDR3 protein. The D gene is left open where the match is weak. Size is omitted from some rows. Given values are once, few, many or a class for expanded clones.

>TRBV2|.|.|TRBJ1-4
TGTGCCAGCAGTGAAGGCCCGGGAATCAAACTGTTTTTT
CASSEGPGIKLFF
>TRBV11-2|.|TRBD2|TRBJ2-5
TGTGCCAGCAGCTTTAAGCGTGATAGCGGGTTAGAAGAGACCCAGTACTTC
CASSFKRDSGLEETQYF
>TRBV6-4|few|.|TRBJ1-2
TGTGCCAGCATTAATGGAGCAGGAGGAAACTATGGCTACACCTTC
CASINGAGGNYGYTF
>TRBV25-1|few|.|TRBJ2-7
TGTGCCAGCAGTGACCAGGCCTACGAGCAGTACTTC
CASSDQAYEQYF
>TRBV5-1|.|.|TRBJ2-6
TGCGCCAGCAGCGCCGGGACATTCGACGGGTGGGCCAACGTCCTGACTTTC
CASSAGTFDGWANVLTF
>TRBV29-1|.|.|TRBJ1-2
TGCAGCGTTGATAATGGCTACACCTTC
CSVDNGYTF
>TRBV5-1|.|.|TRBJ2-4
TGCGCCAGCAGCTCCCCAACCCCCCTGGGCGGTGGGAACATTCAGTACTTC
CASSSPTPLGGGNIQYF
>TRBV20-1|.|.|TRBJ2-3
TGCAGTGCTAACAACCCCACAGATACGCAGTATTTT
CSANNPTDTQYF
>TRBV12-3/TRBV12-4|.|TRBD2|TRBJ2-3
TGTGCCAGCGGTCTTAGCGGGGGAGATACGCAGTATTTT
CASGLSGGDTQYF
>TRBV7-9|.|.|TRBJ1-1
TGTGCCAGCAGCATCAAAAGTGAAGCTTTCTTT
CASSIKSEAFF
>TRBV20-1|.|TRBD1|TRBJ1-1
TGCAGTGCTAGAGATCTCACAGGGGACGGGACTGAAGCTTTCTTT
CSARDLTGDGTEAFF
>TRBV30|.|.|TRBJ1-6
TGTGCCTGGAGGACAGTCGCCCCACCCCTCCACTTT
CAWRTVAPPLHF
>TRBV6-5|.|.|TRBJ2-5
TGTGCCAGCAGTTACGGCGGCTTGGGGGAGACCCAGTACTTC
CASSYGGLGETQYF
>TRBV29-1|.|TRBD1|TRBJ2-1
TGCAGCGTTAGACAGGGGCTCTCCTACAATGAGCAGTTCTTC
CSVRQGLSYNEQFF
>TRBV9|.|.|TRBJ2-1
TGTGCCAGCAGCGTAGGCTTTTATGAGCAGTTCTTC
CASSVGFYEQFF
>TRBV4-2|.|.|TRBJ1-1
TGTGCCAGCAGCCAAGATGTCAGGGACACTGAAGCTTTCTTT
CASSQDVRDTEAFF
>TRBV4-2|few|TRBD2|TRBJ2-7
TGTGCCAGCAGCCAATTGACTAGCGGGTTAGCCCACGAGCAGTACTTC
CASSQLTSGLAHEQYF
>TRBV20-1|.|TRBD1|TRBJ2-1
TGCAGCCGTGACAGGGGCTCCTACAATGAGCAGTTCTTC
CSRDRGSYNEQFF
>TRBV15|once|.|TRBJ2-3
TGTGCCACCAGCCCGGGAGTGGATACGCAGTATTTT
CATSPGVDTQYF
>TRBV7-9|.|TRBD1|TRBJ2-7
TGTGCCAGCAGCCCACAACCTAAAAAAGACAGGGTTCACTACTACGAGCAGTACTTC
CASSPQPKKDRVHYYEQYF
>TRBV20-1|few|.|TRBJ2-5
TGCAGTGCTAGTCTACAGATGCAGGAGCAGTACTTC
CSASLQMQEQYF
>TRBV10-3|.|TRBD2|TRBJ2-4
TGTGCCATCAGTGAGTCGACTAGCGGGAGATACAATGAGCAGTACTTC
CAISESTSGRYNEQYF
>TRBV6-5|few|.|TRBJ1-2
TGTGCCAGCAGTTACTCGTGGGGGATCTATGGCTACACCTTC
CASSYSWGIYGYTF
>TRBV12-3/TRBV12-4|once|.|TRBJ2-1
TGTGCCAGCAGTTCGCGGGTTGATGAGCAGTTCTTC
CASSSRVDEQFF
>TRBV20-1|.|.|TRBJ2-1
TGCAGTGCTAGAGATTTCGGGGCAACTTCCACAAATGAGCAGTTCTTC
CSARDFGATSTNEQFF
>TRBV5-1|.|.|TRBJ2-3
TGCGCCAGCAGCTCTGAAGCTGATACGCAGTATTTT
CASSSEADTQYF
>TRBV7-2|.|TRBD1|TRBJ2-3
TGTGCCAGCAGCACCAACAGGGGACATCACACAGATACGCAGTATTTT
CASSTNRGHHTDTQYF
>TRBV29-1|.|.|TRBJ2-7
TGCAGCGTCCTGTCGGGGGACAATTGGTACGAGCAGTACTTC
CSVLSGDNWYEQYF
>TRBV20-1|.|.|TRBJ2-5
TGCAGTGCTAGAGATCTCCTTGGCGCGACCCAGTACTTC
CSARDLLGATQYF
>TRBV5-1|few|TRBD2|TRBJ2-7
TGCGCCAGCAGCCCAACCGGGACTAGGCTCTACGAGCAGTACTTC
CASSPTGTRLYEQYF
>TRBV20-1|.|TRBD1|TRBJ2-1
TGCAGTGGGGACGAGCGGGACAGGGGTGCTTACAATGAGCAGTTCTTC
CSGDERDRGAYNEQFF
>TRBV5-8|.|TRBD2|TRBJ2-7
TGTGCCAGCAGCTTGGAGTCTCTAGCGGGATCCCACGAGCAGTACTTC
CASSLESLAGSHEQYF
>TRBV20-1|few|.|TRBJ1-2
TGCAGTGCCTTTGTAGAAAATGGCTACACCTTC
CSAFVENGYTF
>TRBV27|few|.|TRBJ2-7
TGTGCCAGCAGTTCCCCCGGGACACGCTCCTACGAGCAGTACTTC
CASSSPGTRSYEQYF
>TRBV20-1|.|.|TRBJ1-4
TGCAGTGCTCCCGCTTTAGGGAGAACTAATGAAAAACTGTTTTTT
CSAPALGRTNEKLFF
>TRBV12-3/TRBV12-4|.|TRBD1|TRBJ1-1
TGTGCCAGCAGTTCTCTGGGGCAGGGGGCTGAAGCTTTCTTT
CASSSLGQGAEAFF
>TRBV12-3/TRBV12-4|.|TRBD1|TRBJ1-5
TGTGCCAGCACCTGGGACAGGGGTAATCAGCCCCAGCATTTT
CASTWDRGNQPQHF
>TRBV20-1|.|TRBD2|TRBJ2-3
TGCAGTGCTCACGACCAAACCAGCGGGAGTGTCGGTGATACGCAGTATTTT
CSAHDQTSGSVGDTQYF
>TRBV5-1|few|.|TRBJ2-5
TGCGCCAGTCGGCCGAATACCGGGACGGAAGAGACCCAGTACTTC
CASRPNTGTEETQYF
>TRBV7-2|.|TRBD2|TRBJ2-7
TGTGCCAGCAGCTTGGGCGGGAGCCAGGGTGAGCAGTACTTC
CASSLGGSQGEQYF
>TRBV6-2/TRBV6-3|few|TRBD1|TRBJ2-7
TGTGCCAGCAGTTACGGGACAGGGACCGTCGAGCAGTACTTC
CASSYGTGTVEQYF
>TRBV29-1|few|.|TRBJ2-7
TGCAGCGCCAGATTGGGAGGCCGGGACTACGAGCAGTACTTC
CSARLGGRDYEQYF
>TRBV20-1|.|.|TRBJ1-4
TGCAGTGCTAGAGACAACACAGAAAAACTGTTTTTT
CSARDNTEKLFF
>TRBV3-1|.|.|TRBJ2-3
TGTGCCAGCAGCCAAGATTGGGGGGCTGCAGATACGCAGTATTTT
CASSQDWGAADTQYF
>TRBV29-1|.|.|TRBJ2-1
TGCAGCGTCCTAAGGGGAGGCTTTGTCAATGAGCAGTTCTTC
CSVLRGGFVNEQFF